This T cell receptor beta chain derives from a study of early T cells in non-severe SARS-CoV-2 infection. The CDR3 extends over 13 amino acids. Germline V gene sequence: CDR1 SGHRS, CDR2 YFSETQ. Between the trimmed V and J ends, which lost 6 bases and 0 bases, there was a span of 4 bases. Via MiXCR, TCRdb re-called the 5' RACE reads, giving one row per CDR3 protein. The sample lists over 30,000 distinct CDR3 sequences, over 5% occurring once. This clonotype has at least ten counts. V usage is TRBV5-1 and J usage is TRBJ2-6; D is undetermined. The receptor was isolated from an adult who was a healthcare worker with PCR-confirmed SARS-CoV-2 infection or an uninfected control (not recorded which). The material was whole blood, obtained at baseline. The CDR3 DNA reads TGCGCCAGCATGTTCTCTGGGGCCAACGTCCTGACTTTC. As protein: CASMFSGANVLTF. Based on the CDR3 plus reference TRBV5-1 and TRBJ2-6, the full variable domain is KAGVTQTPRYLIKTRGQQVTLSCSPISGHRSVSWYQQTPGQGLQFLFEYFSETQRNKGNFPGRFSGRQFSNSRSEMNVSTLELGDSALYLCASMFSGANVLTFGAGSRLTVL.